The rows below give T cell receptor beta chains drawn from one sample of a study of glioma-infiltrating T cells after dendritic cell vaccination. This table comes from immunoSEQ multiplex PCR, and its TCRdb copy is limited to in-frame clones, with some not included. The sample gives under 100,000 clones, approximately 80% of which show up once; roughly 5.6% is in the top ten. The sample was blood, taken before dendritic cell vaccination. The receptors derive from a human donor with glioblastoma. The CDR3 runs from the conserved cysteine through the conserved F or W. A D gene is named only where the DNA matches it firmly. The size of a clone is reported for some rows only, either as once, few or many, or as a class for expanded clones.

>TRBJ1-2|TRBD1|TRBV11-2|-
CASSKDRGSDGYTF
TGTGCCAGCAGCAAGGACAGGGGTTCGGATGGCTACACCTTC
>TRBJ2-5|TRBD1|TRBV27|-
CASRGQGAVETQYF
TGTGCCAGCAGGGGACAGGGGGCCGTTGAGACCCAGTACTTC
>TRBJ1-5|-|TRBV5-3|-
CARSCPRQVPCNQPQHF
TGTGCCAGAAGCTGCCCCAGACAGGTCCCGTGCAATCAGCCCCAGCATTTT
>TRBJ1-5|-|TRBV5-1|-
CASSPGYSAVEEPQHF
TGCGCCAGCAGCCCCGGCTACAGTGCCGTGGAAGAGCCCCAGCATTTT
>TRBJ2-5|TRBD2|TRBV2|-
CASSFPGLAGMETQYF
TGTGCCAGCAGTTTTCCGGGACTAGCTGGAATGGAGACCCAGTACTTC
>TRBJ1-1|-|TRBV4-1|-
CASSQKGVNTEAFF
TGCGCCAGCAGCCAGAAAGGGGTGAACACTGAAGCTTTCTTT
>TRBJ2-1|TRBD1|TRBV30|once
CAWSGRQGTYNEQFF
TGTGCCTGGAGTGGCCGACAGGGGACCTACAATGAGCAGTTCTTC
>TRBJ2-3|-|TRBV10-1|-
CASSEFGGRTDTQYF
TGCGCCAGCAGTGAGTTCGGGGGTAGGACAGATACGCAGTATTTT
>TRBJ2-5|TRBD2|TRBV4-1|-
CASSQGLAGPQETQYF
TGCGCCAGCAGCCAGGGACTAGCGGGCCCCCAAGAGACCCAGTACTTC
>TRBJ1-2|-|TRBV7-2|-
CASSTQGLSGYTF
TGTGCCAGCAGCACACAGGGCCTCTCAGGCTACACCTTC
>TRBJ1-4|TRBD1|TRBV27|-
CASKPDRVNEKLFF
TGTGCCAGCAAGCCGGACAGGGTCAATGAAAAACTGTTTTTT
>TRBJ2-7|-|TRBV19|-
CASSPHVVGSEQYF
TGTGCCAGTAGCCCTCACGTCGTGGGGAGCGAGCAGTACTTC
>TRBJ1-2|-|TRBV6-5|-
CASRTGTFTGYTF
TGTGCCAGCAGGACCGGGACTTTCACCGGCTACACCTTC
>TRBJ1-1|-|TRBV7-9|-
CASSLMAGDQTEAFF
TGTGCCAGCAGCTTAATGGCAGGGGATCAGACTGAAGCTTTCTTT
>TRBJ2-3|TRBD2|TRBV19|once
CASKREGQWGDTQYF
TGTGCCAGTAAGAGGGAGGGCCAGTGGGGAGATACGCAGTATTTT
>TRBJ1-3|TRBD1|TRBV5-1|-
CASSSGTEGSTIYF
TGCGCCAGCAGCTCTGGGACAGAGGGCTCCACCATATATTTT
>TRBJ1-3|-|TRBV5-1|-
CASSSSGGATGNTIYF
TGCGCCAGCAGCTCCTCTGGGGGGGCGACAGGAAACACCATATATTTT
>TRBJ2-7|TRBD1|TRBV19|few
CASGRQGLSYEQYF
TGTGCCAGTGGTCGACAGGGCCTCTCCTACGAGCAGTACTTC
>TRBJ2-1|TRBD2|TRBV19|-
CASSRLASSYNEQFF
TGTGCCAGTAGTAGACTAGCGAGCTCCTACAATGAGCAGTTCTTC
>TRBJ2-6|-|TRBV18|few
CASSSSSGANVLTF
TGTGCCAGCTCATCCAGCTCTGGGGCCAACGTCCTGACTTTC
>TRBJ2-3|TRBD2|TRBV2|-
CASRPGLAGFNTQYF
TGTGCCAGCAGGCCGGGACTAGCGGGATTCAACACGCAGTATTTT
>TRBJ1-5|-|TRBV27|-
CASSLWGGNQPQHF
TGTGCCAGCAGTTTATGGGGGGGAAATCAGCCCCAGCATTTT
>TRBJ1-2|-|TRBV5-1|-
CASSLETGDKDGYTF
TGCGCCAGCAGCTTGGAGACGGGTGATAAGGATGGCTACACCTTC
>TRBJ1-5|-|TRBV27|-
CASSPSGTNSNQPQHF
TGTGCCAGCAGTCCATCCGGAACTAATAGCAATCAGCCCCAGCATTTT
>TRBJ1-1|-|TRBV7-8|-
CASSFSEANTEAFF
TGTGCCAGCAGCTTCTCCGAGGCGAACACTGAAGCTTTCTTT
>TRBJ2-1|TRBD2|TRBV29-1|-
CSVGTSGKGAYNEQFF
TGCAGCGTTGGGACTAGCGGGAAAGGCGCCTACAATGAGCAGTTCTTC
>TRBJ2-7|TRBD2|TRBV6-1|-
CASLAGNAYEQYF
TGTGCCAGTTTAGCGGGGAATGCGTACGAGCAGTACTTC
>TRBJ2-5|TRBD2|TRBV6-1|-
CASSVASGSRETQYF
TGTGCCAGCAGTGTTGCTAGCGGGAGTCGAGAGACCCAGTACTTC
>TRBJ2-7|TRBD1|TRBV5-8|-
CASSLSDRARYEQYF
TGTGCCAGCAGCCTCTCCGACAGGGCTCGCTACGAGCAGTACTTC
>TRBJ1-2|-|TRBV6-5|-
CASTLPGGALGYTF
TGTGCCAGCACTCTACCTGGGGGGGCGTTGGGCTACACCTTC
>TRBJ1-2|-|TRBV6-1|few
CASSERGSYYGYTF
TGTGCCAGCAGTGAACGTGGGAGTTACTATGGCTACACCTTC
>TRBJ1-4|-|TRBV28|-
CASSLEITDDEKLFF
TGTGCCAGCAGTTTAGAGATAACCGATGATGAAAAACTGTTTTTT
>TRBJ2-3|-|TRBV7-3|-
CASSVTSGTQYF
TGTGCCAGCAGCGTGACTAGTGGAACGCAGTATTTT
>TRBJ2-3|TRBD2|TRBV5-1|-
CASSHGFGLAIDTQYF
TGCGCCAGCAGCCACGGTTTTGGACTAGCCATAGATACGCAGTATTTT
>TRBJ1-5|-|TRBV6-1|few
CASSEGGGQPQHF
TGTGCCAGCAGTGAAGGGGGAGGACAGCCCCAGCATTTT
>TRBJ1-5|-|TRBV28|-
CASTAGNQPQHF
TGTGCCAGCACCGCGGGCAATCAGCCCCAGCATTTT
>TRBJ1-6|TRBD1|TRBV9|-
CASSVGGQGNSPLHF
TGTGCCAGCAGCGTGGGAGGACAGGGAAATTCACCCCTCCACTTT
>TRBJ2-3|-|TRBV30|once
CAWSPLGGTSGTDTQYF
TGTGCCTGGAGTCCATTGGGGGGCACTAGCGGCACAGATACGCAGTATTTT
>TRBJ2-7|TRBD2|TRBV5-1|-
CASSWSTRREVGSEQYF
TGCGCCAGCAGCTGGTCTACTCGGCGGGAGGTGGGTAGCGAGCAGTACTTC
>TRBJ2-7|TRBD2|TRBV4-2|once
CASSQETLAGGPPYF
TGTGCCAGCAGCCAGGAAACACTAGCGGGAGGGCCGCCGTACTTC
>TRBJ1-2|-|TRBV19|few
CASSSRDNYGYTF
TGTGCCAGTAGCTCGAGGGATAACTATGGCTACACCTTC
>TRBJ2-7|TRBD2|TRBV6-6|-
CASSLAGPFYEQYF
TGTGCCAGCAGTCTAGCGGGGCCATTCTACGAGCAGTACTTC
>TRBJ1-5|TRBD1|TRBV19|-
CASTGTGGYQPQHF
TGTGCCAGTACCGGGACAGGGGGATATCAGCCCCAGCATTTT
>TRBJ2-1|TRBD2|TRBV6-1|few
CASRFSGRAGGEQFF
TGTGCCAGCAGGTTTAGCGGGAGGGCCGGGGGTGAGCAGTTCTTC
>TRBJ2-1|TRBD2|TRBV4-2|-
CASSQHKTWTSGVYNEQFF
TGTGCCAGCAGCCAACATAAAACATGGACTAGCGGGGTCTACAATGAGCAGTTCTTC
>TRBJ2-7|-|TRBV6-6|-
CASSYLGWYEQYF
TGTGCCAGCAGTTACTTGGGCTGGTACGAGCAGTACTTC
>TRBJ2-7|-|TRBV6-5|-
CASSYSTGTISDEQYF
TGTGCCAGCAGTTACAGTACCGGTACTATATCCGACGAGCAGTACTTC
>TRBJ2-1|-|TRBV7-9|-
CASSLGLFYNEQFF
TGTGCCAGCAGCCTGGGACTCTTCTACAATGAGCAGTTCTTC
>TRBJ1-1|-|TRBV5-1|-
CASSSPLWGPMNTEAFF
TGCGCCAGCAGCTCCCCCCTTTGGGGGCCTATGAACACTGAAGCTTTCTTT
>TRBJ1-1|-|TRBV18|-
CASLTGQGIEAFF
TGTGCCAGCTTGACCGGGCAGGGGATAGAAGCTTTCTTT
>TRBJ2-2|-|TRBV14|-
CASSPLRLGGELFF
TGTGCCAGCAGCCCGCTCCGACTCGGCGGGGAGCTGTTTTTT